Below, one TCR beta chain is given with its context. This entry comes from a study of control samples from healthy donors and cancer patients. The table came from immunoSEQ multiplex PCR; TCRdb's copy has only in-frame clones and leaves some out. The sample carries 75,000 to 90,000 clones, roughly 86% recorded once. The J segment lost 4 bases and the V segment lost 8 bases, leaving 5 bases of the junction unmatched. The germline gives CDR1 MNHEY, CDR2 SVGAGI. The CDR3 runs to 13 residues. The source of this sequence is a young man in good health. The sequenced material came from blood. The V call is TRBV6-5, the J call TRBJ2-5; 9 bases align to TRBD1. The DNA for the CDR3 is TGTGCCAGCGAAACAGGGGGCGGAGAGACCCAGTACTTC. Amino acids: CASETGGGETQYF.